This TCR beta chain was recovered during a study of T cells in Graves' hyperthyroidism and ophthalmopathy. General study findings and limits: Most clonotypes expanded in thyroid above 0.001 were likewise present in blood.

RNA transcripts gave rise to amplified TCR beta CDR3 regions. With the HTBI primer set, the TCR CDR3 went through a first round of RT-PCR. One entry per CDR3 protein, called by TCRdb with MiXCR from the multiplex PCR reads. Found here are a few hundred thousand distinct CDR3 sequences, about a fifth of them singletons; the top ten hold around 3.4%. Out of about 10 ml of fresh peripheral blood came the PBMCs. Trimming cost V 5 bases and J 6 bases, with 25 bases left between them. This CDR3 has 18 amino acids. In the case of this clonotype: Its target is not known.

The V gene is TRBV12-3 or TRBV12-4, the J gene TRBJ2-2, with D perhaps matching TRBD1 (6 bases). This clonotype was obtained from a woman aged 18 to 35 with Graves' hyperthyroidism. Sequencing input: blood. The CDR3 DNA reads as TGTGCCAGCAGTCCCACCCGACGGGACACGTCTTTTGCCGGGGAGCTGTTTTTT. This encodes CASSPTRRDTSFAGELFF.